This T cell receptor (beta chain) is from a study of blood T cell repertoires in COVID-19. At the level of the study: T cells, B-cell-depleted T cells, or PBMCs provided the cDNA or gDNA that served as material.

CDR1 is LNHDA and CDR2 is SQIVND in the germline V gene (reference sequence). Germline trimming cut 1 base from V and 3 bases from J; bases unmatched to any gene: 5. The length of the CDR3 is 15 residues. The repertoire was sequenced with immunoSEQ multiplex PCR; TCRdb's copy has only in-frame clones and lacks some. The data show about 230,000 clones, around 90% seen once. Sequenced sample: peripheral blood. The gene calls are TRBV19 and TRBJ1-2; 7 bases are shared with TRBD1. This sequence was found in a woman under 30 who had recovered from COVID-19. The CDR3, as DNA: TGTGCCAGTAGTATAGGAGGACAGGTGGACTATGGCTACACCTTC. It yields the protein CASSIGGQVDYGYTF.